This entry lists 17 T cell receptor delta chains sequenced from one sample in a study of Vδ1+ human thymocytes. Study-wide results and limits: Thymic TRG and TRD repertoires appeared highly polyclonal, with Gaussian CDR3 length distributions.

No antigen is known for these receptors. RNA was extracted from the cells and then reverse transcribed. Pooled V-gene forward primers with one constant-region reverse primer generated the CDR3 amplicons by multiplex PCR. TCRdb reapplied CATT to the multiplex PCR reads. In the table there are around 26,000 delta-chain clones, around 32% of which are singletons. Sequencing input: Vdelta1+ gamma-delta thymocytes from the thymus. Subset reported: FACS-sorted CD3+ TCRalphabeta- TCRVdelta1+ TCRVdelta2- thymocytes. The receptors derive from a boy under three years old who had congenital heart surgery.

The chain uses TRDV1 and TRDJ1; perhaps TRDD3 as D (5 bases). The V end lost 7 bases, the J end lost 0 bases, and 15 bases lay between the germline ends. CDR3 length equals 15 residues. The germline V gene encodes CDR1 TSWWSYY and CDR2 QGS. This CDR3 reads CALEWTGGYTDKLIF. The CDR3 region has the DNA TGTGCTCTTGAGTGGACCGGGGGGTACACCGATAAACTCATCTTT.

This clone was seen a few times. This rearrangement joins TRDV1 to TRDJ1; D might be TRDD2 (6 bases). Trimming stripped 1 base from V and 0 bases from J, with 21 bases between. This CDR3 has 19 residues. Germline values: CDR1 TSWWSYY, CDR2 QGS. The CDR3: CALGEPQTSWLVNTDKLIF. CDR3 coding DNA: TGTGCTCTTGGGGAACCTCAAACTTCCTGGCTGGTGAACACCGATAAACTCATCTTT.

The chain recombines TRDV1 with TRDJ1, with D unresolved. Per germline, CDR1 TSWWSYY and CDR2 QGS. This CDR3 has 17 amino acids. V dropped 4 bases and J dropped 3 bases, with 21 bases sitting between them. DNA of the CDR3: TGTGCTCTTGGGGGATCCCTCTGTGGCTCTAAGTCCGATAAACTCATCTTT. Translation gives CALGGSLCGSKSDKLIF.

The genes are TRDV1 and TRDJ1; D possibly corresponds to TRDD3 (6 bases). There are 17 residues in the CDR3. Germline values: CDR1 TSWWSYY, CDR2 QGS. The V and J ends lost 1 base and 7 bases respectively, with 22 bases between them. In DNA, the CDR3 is TGTGCTCTTGGGGAACGCCAACTCCAATGGGGGGAACTTAAACTCATCTTT. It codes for CALGERQLQWGELKLIF.

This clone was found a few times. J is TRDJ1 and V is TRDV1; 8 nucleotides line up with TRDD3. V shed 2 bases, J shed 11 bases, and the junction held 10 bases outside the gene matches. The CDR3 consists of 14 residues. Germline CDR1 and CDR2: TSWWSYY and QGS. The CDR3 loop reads CALGEYPGILRLIF. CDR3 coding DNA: TGTGCTCTTGGGGAATACCCGGGGATACTTCGCCTCATCTTT.

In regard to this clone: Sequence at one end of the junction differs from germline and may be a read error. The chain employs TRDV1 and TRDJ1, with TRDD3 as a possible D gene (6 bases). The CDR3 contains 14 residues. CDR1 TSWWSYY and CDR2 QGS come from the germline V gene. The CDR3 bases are TGTGCTCTTGGGGAACTGGGGGGGACCGATAAGCTCATCTTT. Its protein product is CALGELGGTDKLIF.

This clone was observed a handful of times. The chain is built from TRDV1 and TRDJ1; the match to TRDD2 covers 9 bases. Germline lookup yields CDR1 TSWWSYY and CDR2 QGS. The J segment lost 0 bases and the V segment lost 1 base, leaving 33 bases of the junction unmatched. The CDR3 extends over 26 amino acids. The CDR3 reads CALGEPPRLPTVTGRPPLLYTDKLIF. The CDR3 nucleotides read TGTGCTCTTGGGGAACCCCCCCGCCTTCCTACCGTGACTGGTCGGCCCCCCCTGCTCTACACCGATAAACTCATCTTT.

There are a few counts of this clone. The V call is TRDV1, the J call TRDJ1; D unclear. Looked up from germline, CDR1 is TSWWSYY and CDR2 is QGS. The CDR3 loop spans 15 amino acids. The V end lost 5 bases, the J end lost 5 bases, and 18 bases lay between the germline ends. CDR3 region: CALGMTTLAWDKLIF. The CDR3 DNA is TGTGCTCTTGGGATGACTACTCTGGCATGGGATAAACTCATCTTT.

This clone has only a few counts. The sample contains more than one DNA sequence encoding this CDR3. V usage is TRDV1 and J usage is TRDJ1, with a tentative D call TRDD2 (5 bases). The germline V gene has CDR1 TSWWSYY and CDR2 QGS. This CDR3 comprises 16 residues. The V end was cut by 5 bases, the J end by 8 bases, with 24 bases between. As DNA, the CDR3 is TGTGCTCTTGGGCCAAAGGGTGTTGCCTTCGCGCGCAAACTCATCTTT. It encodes CALGPKGVAFARKLIF.

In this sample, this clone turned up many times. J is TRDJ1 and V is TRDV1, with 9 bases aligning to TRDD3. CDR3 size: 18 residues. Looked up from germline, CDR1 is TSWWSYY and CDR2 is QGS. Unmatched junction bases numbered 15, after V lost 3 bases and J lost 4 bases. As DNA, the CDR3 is TGTGCTCTTGGGGAGCTGTACTGGGGGACACATTTTGGCGATAAACTCATCTTT. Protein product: CALGELYWGTHFGDKLIF.

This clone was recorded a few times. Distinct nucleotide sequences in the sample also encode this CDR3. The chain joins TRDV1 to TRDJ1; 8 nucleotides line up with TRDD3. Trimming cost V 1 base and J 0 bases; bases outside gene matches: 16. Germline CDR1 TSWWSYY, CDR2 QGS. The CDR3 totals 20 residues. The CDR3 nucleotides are TGTGCTCTTGGGGAACCCATCGGGCTACGCGATGGGGGATACACCGATAAACTCATCTTT. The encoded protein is CALGEPIGLRDGGYTDKLIF.

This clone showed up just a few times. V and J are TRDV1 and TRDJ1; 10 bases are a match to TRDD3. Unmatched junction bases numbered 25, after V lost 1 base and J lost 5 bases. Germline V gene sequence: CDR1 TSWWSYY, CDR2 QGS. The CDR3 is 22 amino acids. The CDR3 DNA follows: TGTGCTCTTGGGGAACCCCCCCTACGACTGGGGGATGCCAAACAAAAGGTTGATAAACTCATCTTT. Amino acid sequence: CALGEPPLRLGDAKQKVDKLIF.

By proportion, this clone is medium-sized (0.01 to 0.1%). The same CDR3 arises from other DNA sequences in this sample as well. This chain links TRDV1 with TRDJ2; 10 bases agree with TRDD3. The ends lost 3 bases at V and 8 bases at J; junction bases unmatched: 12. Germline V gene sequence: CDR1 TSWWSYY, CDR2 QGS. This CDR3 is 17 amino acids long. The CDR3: CALGDAPRGIRSAQLFF. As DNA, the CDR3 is TGTGCTCTTGGGGATGCGCCCCGGGGGATACGATCGGCACAACTCTTCTTT.

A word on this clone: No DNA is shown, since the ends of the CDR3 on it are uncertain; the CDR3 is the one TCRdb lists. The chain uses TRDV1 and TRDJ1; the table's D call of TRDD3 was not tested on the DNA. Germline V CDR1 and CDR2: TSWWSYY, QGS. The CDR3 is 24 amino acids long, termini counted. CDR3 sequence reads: CAVTSVLCGDCRTSKLGDTGKLIF.

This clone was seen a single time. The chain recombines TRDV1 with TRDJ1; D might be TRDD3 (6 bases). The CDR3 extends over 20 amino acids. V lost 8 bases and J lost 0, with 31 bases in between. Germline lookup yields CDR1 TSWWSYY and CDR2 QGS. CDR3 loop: CALLEMPSRDIRRYTDKLIF. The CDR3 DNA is TGTGCTCTTCTAGAGATGCCCAGCCGGGATATACGCCGATACACCGATAAACTCATCTTT.

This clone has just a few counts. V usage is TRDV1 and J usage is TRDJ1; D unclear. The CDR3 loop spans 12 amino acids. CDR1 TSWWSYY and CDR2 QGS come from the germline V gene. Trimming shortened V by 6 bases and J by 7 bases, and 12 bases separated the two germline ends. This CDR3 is CALGTRRGKLIF. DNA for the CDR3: TGTGCTCTTGGTACGCGACGCGGTAAACTCATCTTT.

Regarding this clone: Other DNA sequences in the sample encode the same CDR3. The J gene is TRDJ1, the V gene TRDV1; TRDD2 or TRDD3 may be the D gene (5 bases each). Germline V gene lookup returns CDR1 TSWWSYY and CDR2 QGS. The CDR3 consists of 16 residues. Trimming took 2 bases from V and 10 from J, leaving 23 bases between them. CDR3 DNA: TGTGCTCTTGGGGAAAGGTCGAACCTACCGGGGGCTAGACTCATCTTT. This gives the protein CALGERSNLPGARLIF.